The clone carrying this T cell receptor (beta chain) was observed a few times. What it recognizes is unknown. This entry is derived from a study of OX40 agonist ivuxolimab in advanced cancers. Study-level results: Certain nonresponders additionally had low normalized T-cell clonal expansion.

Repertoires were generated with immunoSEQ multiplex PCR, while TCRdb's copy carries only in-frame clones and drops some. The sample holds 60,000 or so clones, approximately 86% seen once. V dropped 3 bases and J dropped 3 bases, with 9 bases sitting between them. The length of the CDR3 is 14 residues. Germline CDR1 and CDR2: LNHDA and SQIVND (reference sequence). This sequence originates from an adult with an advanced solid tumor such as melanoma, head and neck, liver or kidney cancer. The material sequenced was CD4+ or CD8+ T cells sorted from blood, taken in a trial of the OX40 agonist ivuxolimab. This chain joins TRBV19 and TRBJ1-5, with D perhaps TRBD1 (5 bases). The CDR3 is CASSMRDLNQPQHF. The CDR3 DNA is TGTGCCAGTAGTATGAGGGACCTCAATCAGCCCCAGCATTTT.